These 15 T cell receptor beta chains came from one sample sequenced in a study of somatic mutations in cytotoxic T cells in rheumatoid arthritis. TCRdb keeps only in-frame clones here, not all; method: immunoSEQ multiplex PCR. Of some 10,000 clones in the sample, about 70% were seen once. Specimen: CD8+ T cells sorted from blood. Receptor source: a man in his 60s in good health.

The CDR3 sequence is CASSLLLSTGELFF. DNA of the CDR3: TGTGCCAGCAGCTTACTGCTAAGCACCGGGGAGCTGTTTTTT. This chain connects TRBV7-9 to TRBJ2-2; D not certain. Per germline, CDR1 SEHNR and CDR2 FQNEAQ (reference sequence). The ends were cut back, 2 bases at V and 4 bases at J, with 8 bases in the middle. The CDR3 loop spans 14 amino acids.

This clone was counted a few times. The V call is TRBV21-1, the J call TRBJ2-5; the D call in the table, TRBD1, was not verified against the DNA. TRBV21-1 is reported as a pseudogene. CDR3 length: 13 residues. The CDR3 region is CASTRQVQETQYF. Written as DNA, the CDR3 is TGTGCCAGCACCCGACAGGTCCAAGAGACCCAGTACTTC.

This chain uses TRBV2 with TRBJ2-2; D unresolved. V lost 0 bases to trimming and J lost 5 bases, with 10 bases between them. This CDR3 has 15 residues. The germline gives CDR1 SNHLY, CDR2 FYNNEI. The CDR3 nucleotides are TGTGCCAGCAGTGAAGCCCGGATTTCGACCGGGGAGCTGTTTTTT. Its translation is CASSEARISTGELFF.

A few counts support this clone. This chain links TRBV4-1 with TRBJ2-1; D is perhaps TRBD2 (6 bases). This CDR3 has 13 residues. Trimming stripped 4 bases from V and 6 bases from J, with 10 bases between. Germline CDR1 reads MGHRA; CDR2 reads YSYEKL. The CDR3 nucleotides read TGCGCCAGCAGCCCCGGGACTCGCAATGAGCAGTTCTTC. The encoded protein is CASSPGTRNEQFF.

The chain joins TRBV14 to TRBJ2-7; 10 positions agree with TRBD1. The germline V gene encodes CDR1 SGHDN and CDR2 FVKESK. This CDR3 spans 15 amino acids. The J segment lost 2 bases and the V segment lost 2 bases, leaving 3 bases of the junction unmatched. Here the CDR3 reads CASSQRDRGAYEQYF. The CDR3 region has the DNA TGTGCCAGCAGCCAAAGGGACAGGGGCGCCTACGAGCAGTACTTC.

The rearrangement uses TRBV9 and TRBJ2-2; no definite D call. The CDR3 consists of 12 residues. Germline values: CDR1 SGDLS, CDR2 YYNGEE. V dropped 2 bases and J dropped 6 bases, with 5 bases sitting between them. The CDR3 region has the DNA TGTGCCAGCAGCGTTGGGTCCGGGGAGCTGTTTTTT. Amino acid sequence: CASSVGSGELFF.

Turning to this clone: The same CDR3 can be traced to other DNA sequences in this sample. V gene TRBV5-6 combines with J gene TRBJ2-7; tentative D call: TRBD2 (5 bases). The CDR3 consists of 13 residues. Germline CDR1 SGHDT, CDR2 YYEEEE. With 0 bases removed from V and 6 bases from J, the gap between germline ends came to 10 bases. The CDR3 region has the DNA TGTGCCAGCAGCTTGGGAGGGAGTAGCGAGCAGTACTTC. It is translated as CASSLGGSSEQYF. Full variable domain (remainder filled in from reference TRBV5-6 and TRBJ2-7): DAGVTQSPTHLIKTRGQQVTLRCSPKSGHDTVSWYQQALGQGPQFIFQYYEEEERQRGNFPDRFSGHQFPNYSSELNVNALLLGDSALYLCASSLGGSSEQYFGPGTRLTVT.

This clone occurred once. V is TRBV2 and J is TRBJ1-1, with D possibly TRBD1 on 6 matching bases. Trimming took off 2 bases at V and 3 bases at J, with 10 bases between the two ends. CDR1 and CDR2 (germline): SNHLY, FYNNEI. The CDR3 loop spans 14 amino acids. The CDR3 sequence is CASSERGSYTEAFF. CDR3 bases: TGTGCCAGCAGTGAAAGGGGGTCTTACACTGAAGCTTTCTTT.

V gene TRBV4-3 combines with J gene TRBJ2-3; 8 bases are shared with TRBD2. The CDR3 is 16 residues long. Germline trimming cut 0 bases from V and 5 bases from J; bases unmatched to any gene: 7. Germline loops: CDR1 LGHNA, CDR2 YSLEER. CDR3 DNA: TGCGCCAGCAGCCAAGACCCAGCGGGAGTCCAAGATACGCAGTATTTT. Translation: CASSQDPAGVQDTQYF.

This chain joins TRBV28 and TRBJ2-1, with unresolved D. This CDR3 has 11 amino acids. CDR1 is MDHEN, CDR2 SYDVKM, per germline. The germline V and J ends were trimmed by 5 bases and 6 bases, with 5 bases remaining between them. The CDR3 reads CASSKFNEQFF. CDR3 nucleotide sequence: TGTGCCAGCAGTAAGTTCAATGAGCAGTTCTTC.

V is TRBV5-5 and J is TRBJ2-7, with D perhaps given as TRBD1 or TRBD2 (5 bases each). From germline, CDR1 is SGHKS and CDR2 YYEKEE (reference sequence). There are 16 residues in the CDR3. V lost 5 bases and J lost 0, with 18 bases in between. CDR3 DNA sequence: TGTGCCAGCAGTATTCGGGAAGGGGAATTCTCCTACGAGCAGTACTTC. This translates into CASSIREGEFSYEQYF.

The chain has TRBV6-5 and TRBJ2-2; 9 nucleotides match TRBD1. The length of the CDR3 is 14 residues. V gave up 6 bases and J gave up 5 bases; unmatched junction bases: 4. Germline V gene data show CDR1 as MNHEY and CDR2 as SVGAGI. CDR3 residues: CASSWGQGTGELFF. In DNA, the CDR3 is TGTGCCAGCAGCTGGGGACAGGGTACCGGGGAGCTGTTTTTT.

This sequence joins TRBV5-1 and TRBJ2-1; D gene ambiguous. The germline CDR1 and CDR2 sequences are SGHRS and YFSETQ. The length of the CDR3 is 14 residues. V lost 1 base and J lost 8, with 13 bases in between. The CDR3 DNA is TGCGCCAGCAGCTTGAGCCCCCTTGCCCATGAGCAGTTCTTC. This gives the protein CASSLSPLAHEQFF.

The CDR3 DNA reads TGTGCCAGCAGCCCTAGCGGGGAGAACTACAATGAGCAGTTCTTC. Protein sequence: CASSPSGENYNEQFF. The chain has TRBV14 and TRBJ2-1; 9 bases are shared with TRBD2. The CDR3 covers 15 residues. Germline V gene data show CDR1 as SGHDN and CDR2 as FVKESK. The V segment lost 4 bases and the J segment 3 bases; nucleotides outside the gene matches: 4.

The genes are TRBV11-2 and TRBJ2-1, with TRBD2 matching over 13 bases. Losses at the gene ends were 4 bases for V and 6 bases for J; bases not matched to a gene: 6. The germline CDR1 and CDR2 sequences are SGHAT and FQNNGV. The CDR3 is 16 amino acids. DNA of the CDR3: TGTGCCAGCAGCTCATCGGGACTAGCGGGAAGCAATGAGCAGTTCTTC. This codes for CASSSSGLAGSNEQFF.